This T cell receptor (beta chain) was sequenced for a study of T cells expressing NK-cell markers. Study-level information: HCMV seropositivity characterized most of the eight sequenced donors, and seronegativity one. Study outcomes and limitations: Also leading the CD3+CD56-NKG2C+ fraction in a handful of donors were these clonotypes. A range of 1.0-7.0% of CD8+ T cells consisted of dominant NKG2C+ clonotypes in more than five donors.

Comment on this clonotype: Its antigen remains unidentified.

The germline gives CDR1 DFQATT, CDR2 SNEGSKA (reference sequence). The CDR3 consists of 15 residues. After re-calling the 5' RACE reads, TCRdb lists one entry per CDR3 protein, DNA absent. The listing records about 300,000 distinct CDR3 sequences. The sample was blood T cells: a sorted CD56 or NKG2C T cell subset, CD4+ or CD8+ T cells, or bulk PBMC T cells (not recorded which). The chain employs TRBV20-1 and TRBJ1-1; there is no DNA to check the TCRdb D call of TRBD1. This TCR came from a woman aged 18 to 75 in good health. The CDR3: CSASGGRIMNTEAFF.